A selection of T cell receptor beta chains follows, all from one sample in a study of T-cell memory formation after mild COVID-19. Each CDR3 protein is one row after TCRdb ran MiXCR on the 5' RACE reads. The sample shows hundreds of thousands of distinct CDR3 sequences, about a fifth of them seen only once. Sequencing input: PBMCs or a T cell subset sorted from them (not recorded which). These receptors were taken from an adult woman who had mild COVID-19 (a few samples of this study predate the infection). Cell type and time point are not known. Each CDR3 is given with its conserved first and last residue. A D gene is named only where the DNA matches it firmly. Clone size, where shown, is once, few, many, or a class for clones that have expanded.

d_call,clone_size,v_call,j_call,cdr3_nt,cdr3_aa
TRBD1,-,TRBV28,TRBJ2-3,TGTGCCCTACAGGGGGTAACAGATACGCAGTATTTT,CALQGVTDTQYF
-,few,TRBV24-1,TRBJ1-2,TGTGCCACCAGTCGAGCAGCTAACTATGGCTACACCTTC,CATSRAANYGYTF
-,-,TRBV20-1,TRBJ1-6,TGCAGTGCTAGAGAAGGCAGCTCCTATAATTCACCCCTCCACTTT,CSAREGSSYNSPLHF
-,once,TRBV12-1,TRBJ2-1,TGTGCCAGCAGCTCCAAACACAACGCCGGACTAGCGGGAGGGTCCTACAATGAGCAGTTCTTC,CASSSKHNAGLAGGSYNEQFF
TRBD2,-,TRBV25-1,TRBJ2-1,TGTGCCAGCAGTGAAGGGCTAGCGGGGGGCTACAATGAGCAGTTCTTC,CASSEGLAGGYNEQFF
-,few,TRBV20-1,TRBJ1-2,TGCAGTGCTAGTATTGGGGACTATGGCTACACCTTC,CSASIGDYGYTF
-,-,TRBV9,TRBJ2-7,TGTGCCAGCAGCGAGGGCCCCTTGGGGGAGCAGTACTTC,CASSEGPLGEQYF
-,-,TRBV4-3,TRBJ1-1,TGCGCCAGCAGCCAAGATCGTAGACAGCGACCGAACACTGAAGCTTTCTTT,CASSQDRRQRPNTEAFF
-,many,TRBV5-1,TRBJ2-1,TGCGCCAGCAGCCTATCCGGGACGAGTGGCAATGAGCAGTTCTTC,CASSLSGTSGNEQFF
-,-,TRBV5-1,TRBJ1-1,TGCGCCAGCAGCTCTCCGGGACGCAGATTGAACACTGAAGCTTTCTTT,CASSSPGRRLNTEAFF
TRBD1,-,TRBV7-8,TRBJ2-7,TGTGCCACCACTGGACAGGGAGGCTCCTACGAGCAGTACTTC,CATTGQGGSYEQYF
-,many,TRBV27,TRBJ1-5,TGTGCCAGCAGCCCCCGCCGGGGGGGGTATAGCAATCAGCCCCAGCATTTT,CASSPRRGGYSNQPQHF
TRBD2,-,TRBV7-9,TRBJ2-7,TGTGCCAGCAGCCCAAGACTAGCGGGAGACGACGAGCAGTACTTC,CASSPRLAGDDEQYF
-,-,TRBV15,TRBJ1-1,TGTGCCACCACTATTGGGGGGAGGCTCTTGGAGGCTTTCTTT,CATTIGGRLLEAFF
-,-,TRBV20-1,TRBJ2-5,TGCAGTGCTAGAGATCGTGAGGGGATCTCCGAGACCCAGTACTTC,CSARDREGISETQYF
-,-,TRBV19,TRBJ2-5,TGTGCCAGTAGTATAAGAAGCGGCAGGGAGGTCGAGACCCAGTACTTC,CASSIRSGREVETQYF
TRBD2,many,TRBV7-2,TRBJ2-4,TGTGCCAGCAGCTTGGGGCGGACTAGCGGGAGGGGAAACATTCAGTACTTC,CASSLGRTSGRGNIQYF
-,-,TRBV24-1,TRBJ2-3,TGTGCCACCAGTGATCCGAGCGGCAACACAGATACGCAGTATTTT,CATSDPSGNTDTQYF
-,few,TRBV4-2,TRBJ1-1,TGTGCCAGCAGCCAAGATCTCTGGGGCGCTGGCACTGAAGCTTTCTTT,CASSQDLWGAGTEAFF
TRBD2,-,TRBV4-2,TRBJ2-1,TGTGCCAGCAGCCAAGATCTTACTAGCGGGGTAAATGAGCAGTTCTTC,CASSQDLTSGVNEQFF
TRBD2,few,TRBV6-2/TRBV6-3,TRBJ2-6,TGTGCGATCAGCGGGGGGGGACTGGCCGGGGCCAACGTCCTGACTTTC,CAISGGGLAGANVLTF
-,few,TRBV12-3/TRBV12-4,TRBJ2-4,TGTGCCAGCAGTTTCTCCGGGACCTGGAAAAACATTCAGTACTTC,CASSFSGTWKNIQYF
-,-,TRBV5-1,TRBJ1-1,TGCGCCAGCAGCTTTATGTCCCCCACTGAAGCTTTCTTT,CASSFMSPTEAFF
-,-,TRBV3-1,TRBJ2-7,TGTGCCAGCAGCCAATCCCTCACTAACCTGGTGGACGAGCAGTACTTC,CASSQSLTNLVDEQYF
-,few,TRBV11-3,TRBJ2-3,TGTGCCAGCAGCTTAGGGAGCGGTCCTAGAGATACGCAGTATTTT,CASSLGSGPRDTQYF
-,-,TRBV7-9,TRBJ1-2,TGTGCCAGCAGCTCCGGGACGTCCCCGGGCTACACCTTC,CASSSGTSPGYTF
-,-,TRBV7-2,TRBJ2-7,TGTGCCAGCACCTCAAGCGGGTCCTACGAGCAGTACTTC,CASTSSGSYEQYF
TRBD1,-,TRBV6-1,TRBJ2-2,TGTGCCAGCAGGCCGGGACAGGGGACCGCCGGGGAGCTGTTTTTT,CASRPGQGTAGELFF
-,-,TRBV28,TRBJ2-7,TGTGCCAGCAGTTTAGTCCAGGGAGGCTCTTACGAGCAGTACTTC,CASSLVQGGSYEQYF
TRBD1,few,TRBV10-3,TRBJ2-6,TGTGCCATCAGTGCTGGGGACAGCCCTCTCTCTGGGGCCAACGTCCTGACTTTC,CAISAGDSPLSGANVLTF
TRBD1,few,TRBV3-1,TRBJ2-1,TGTGCCAGCAGCTTTGGGACAGGGCTTTGGGAAGAGCAGTTCTTC,CASSFGTGLWEEQFF
TRBD1,few,TRBV5-4,TRBJ2-2,TGTGCCAGCAGCTCTAGGACAGGGAGGAACGACGGGGAGCTGTTTTTT,CASSSRTGRNDGELFF
-,few,TRBV6-2/TRBV6-3,TRBJ1-2,TGTGCCAGCCTCCAACATAATTTGGACTATGGCTACACCTTC,CASLQHNLDYGYTF
-,-,TRBV11-3,TRBJ2-3,TGTGCCAGCAGCCCTACGACCGGGCGATCGCAGTATTTT,CASSPTTGRSQYF
-,-,TRBV29-1,TRBJ2-5,TGCAGCCTTCTCGAGGGGGAGACCCAGTACTTC,CSLLEGETQYF
TRBD2,few,TRBV27,TRBJ2-1,TGTGCCAGCAGTTTACGGTTAATAATAGCGGGAGGAATCAATGAGCAGTTCTTC,CASSLRLIIAGGINEQFF
-,-,TRBV20-1,TRBJ1-4,TGCAGTGCAAACAGGGTCACTAATGAAAAACTGTTTTTT,CSANRVTNEKLFF
TRBD2,many,TRBV6-5,TRBJ2-5,TGTGCCAGCACTACAGATGGACTAGATAAGAGGGAGACCCAGTACTTC,CASTTDGLDKRETQYF
TRBD1,-,TRBV13,TRBJ2-7,TGTGCCAGCAGCGAAGACAGGGGGTCCTACGAGCAGTACTTC,CASSEDRGSYEQYF
-,few,TRBV12-3/TRBV12-4,TRBJ1-6,TGTGCCAGCGCCTTCGCAGCTATCCTTTCACCCCTCCACTTT,CASAFAAILSPLHF
-,few,TRBV4-3,TRBJ1-6,TGCGCCAGCAGCCAAGCCTATAATTCACCCCTCCACTTT,CASSQAYNSPLHF
TRBD2,-,TRBV27,TRBJ2-1,TGTGCCAGCAGTATCCTAGCGGGTGGCCATGAGCAGTTCTTC,CASSILAGGHEQFF
-,-,TRBV5-1,TRBJ1-2,TGCGCCAGCAGCTTGGTAGCAGCAGCTAACTATGGCTACACCTTC,CASSLVAAANYGYTF
-,few,TRBV19,TRBJ1-1,TGTGCCAGTAGTATAGGGGATGAGAACACTGAAGCTTTCTTT,CASSIGDENTEAFF
TRBD2,-,TRBV27,TRBJ2-3,TGTGCCAGCAGCAAAACTAGCGGGAGGGCTCTAACAGATACGCAGTATTTT,CASSKTSGRALTDTQYF
TRBD2,-,TRBV6-5,TRBJ2-3,TGTGCCAGCAGTTCCTATGGACTAGCGGGGCCCCATGATACGCAGTATTTT,CASSSYGLAGPHDTQYF
-,few,TRBV12-3/TRBV12-4,TRBJ1-1,TGTGCCAGCAGTTTAACCAGGCGGGGTGAAGCTTTCTTT,CASSLTRRGEAFF
-,-,TRBV5-1,TRBJ2-7,TGCGCCAGCAGCTCCGGGACCCCTCCCCACGAGCAGTACTTC,CASSSGTPPHEQYF
-,-,TRBV18,TRBJ2-1,TGTGCCAGCTCACAACAAAGCTCCTACAATGAGCAGTTCTTC,CASSQQSSYNEQFF
TRBD2,-,TRBV20-1,TRBJ2-2,TGCAGTGCTAGATCCCTAGCGGTGAACACCGGGGAGCTGTTTTTT,CSARSLAVNTGELFF
-,-,TRBV24-1,TRBJ2-7,TGTGCCACCAGTGAAAGGGGCCACGAGCAGTACTTC,CATSERGHEQYF
TRBD2,many,TRBV7-2,TRBJ2-3,TGTGCCAGCAGTTCTGGACTAGCGGGAGATACGCAGTATTTT,CASSSGLAGDTQYF
TRBD1,-,TRBV10-3,TRBJ2-2,TGTGCCATCAGTGAGTCCTGGACAGGGGGCCCAAACCCCGGGGAGCTGTTTTTT,CAISESWTGGPNPGELFF
TRBD1,-,TRBV27,TRBJ2-2,TGTGCCAGCAGTTCGGACAGGCAGGCGACCGGGGAGCTGTTTTTT,CASSSDRQATGELFF
TRBD1,-,TRBV7-2,TRBJ1-6,TGTGCCAGCAGCTTTGGGACAGCCGTTTACTTT,CASSFGTAVYF
-,few,TRBV6-2/TRBV6-3,TRBJ2-1,TGTGCCAGTAGGGCGCCGGGACCCCGAAGCGGTGAGCAGTTCTTC,CASRAPGPRSGEQFF
-,few,TRBV12-3/TRBV12-4,TRBJ2-5,TGTGCCAGCAGTTCCGCCCGGGGGTTGGAAGAGACCCAGTACTTC,CASSSARGLEETQYF
-,few,TRBV7-9,TRBJ2-7,TGTGCCAGCAGCTTAGCAAGCGGCGAGCAGTACTTC,CASSLASGEQYF
TRBD1,-,TRBV15,TRBJ2-1,TGTGCCACCAGCAGAGGATCCGGACAGGGGCCCTACAATGAGCAGTTCTTC,CATSRGSGQGPYNEQFF